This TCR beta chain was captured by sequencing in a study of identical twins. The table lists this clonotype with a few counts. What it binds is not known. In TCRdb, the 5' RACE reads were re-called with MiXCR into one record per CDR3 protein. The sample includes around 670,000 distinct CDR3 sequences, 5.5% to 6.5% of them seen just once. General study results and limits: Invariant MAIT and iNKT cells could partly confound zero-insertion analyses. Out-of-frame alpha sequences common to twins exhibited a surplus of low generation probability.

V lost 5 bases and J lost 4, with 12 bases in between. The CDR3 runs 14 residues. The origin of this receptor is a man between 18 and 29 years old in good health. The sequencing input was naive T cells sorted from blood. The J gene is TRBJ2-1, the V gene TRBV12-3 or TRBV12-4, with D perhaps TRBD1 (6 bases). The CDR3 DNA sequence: TGTGCCAGCAGTCCAGGGACACCTTACAATGAGCAGTTCTTC. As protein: CASSPGTPYNEQFF.